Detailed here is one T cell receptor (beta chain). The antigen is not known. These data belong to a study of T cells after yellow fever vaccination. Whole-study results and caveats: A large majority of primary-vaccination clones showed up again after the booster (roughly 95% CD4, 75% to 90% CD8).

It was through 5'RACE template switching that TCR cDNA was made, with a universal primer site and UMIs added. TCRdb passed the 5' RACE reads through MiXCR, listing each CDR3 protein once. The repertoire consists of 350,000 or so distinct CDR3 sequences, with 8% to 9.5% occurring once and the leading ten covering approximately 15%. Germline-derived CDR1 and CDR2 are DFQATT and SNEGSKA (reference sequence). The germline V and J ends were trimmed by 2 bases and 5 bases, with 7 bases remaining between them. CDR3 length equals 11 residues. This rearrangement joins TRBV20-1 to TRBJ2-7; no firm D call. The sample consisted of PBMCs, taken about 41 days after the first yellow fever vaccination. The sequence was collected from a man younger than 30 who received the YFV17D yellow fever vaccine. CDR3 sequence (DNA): TGCAGTGCTAGACTTAGCCACGAGCAGTACTTC. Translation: CSARLSHEQYF.